A selection of T cell receptor beta chains follows, all from one sample in a study of blood T cell repertoires in COVID-19. The assay was immunoSEQ multiplex PCR, and TCRdb's table has in-frame clones only and misses some. The sample carries under 250,000 clones, roughly 88% recorded once. Sequenced material: peripheral blood. These receptors all stem from a woman older than 75 with COVID-19, enrolled during active disease. The CDR3 runs from the conserved cysteine through the conserved F or W. The order of the fields is V gene, J gene, clone size, D gene, CDR3 protein, CDR3 DNA. A D gene is named only where the DNA matches it firmly. A row's size may be missing; if present it is once, few, many or a size class.

TRBV7-9	TRBJ2-1	.	TRBD2	CASSLSLAGGNYNEQFF	TGTGCCAGCAGCCTTTCCTTAGCGGGGGGTAACTACAATGAGCAGTTCTTC
TRBV4-1	TRBJ2-7	.	.	CASSQDPGTYEQYF	TGCGCCAGCAGCCAAGATCCCGGGACCTACGAGCAGTACTTC
TRBV21-1	TRBJ1-1	many	.	CASKGPVRVTEAFF	TGTGCCAGCAAGGGCCCGGTGCGGGTCACTGAAGCTTTCTTT
TRBV27	TRBJ2-2	.	.	CASSLYRGNTGELFF	TGTGCCAGCAGTTTATACCGGGGGAACACCGGGGAGCTGTTTTTT
TRBV27	TRBJ2-2	.	TRBD1	CASSQTGFQLTGELFF	TGTGCCAGCAGCCAGACAGGGTTCCAACTTACCGGGGAGCTGTTTTTT
TRBV11-1	TRBJ2-3	few	.	CASSLDRYSDTQYF	TGTGCCAGCAGCTTAGACAGGTACTCAGATACGCAGTATTTT
TRBV3-1/TRBV3-2	TRBJ1-2	.	.	CASSQDNRSPNYGYTF	TGTGCCAGCAGCCAAGATAATCGGTCCCCTAACTATGGCTACACCTTC
TRBV4-2	TRBJ2-3	.	TRBD2	CASRERGGITDTQYF	TGTGCCAGCAGGGAGCGGGGAGGCATCACAGATACGCAGTATTTT
TRBV24-1	TRBJ2-5	.	.	CATSSGGSGETQYF	TGTGCCACCAGTTCGGGGGGCTCGGGGGAGACCCAGTACTTC
TRBV7-2	TRBJ2-5	.	TRBD1	CASRSNRGQETQYF	TGTGCCAGCAGGTCAAACAGGGGACAAGAGACCCAGTACTTC
TRBV5-1	TRBJ2-1	once	TRBD2	CASSLLASGDNEQFF	TGCGCCAGCAGCTTGTTGGCTAGCGGGGACAATGAGCAGTTCTTC
TRBV7-8	TRBJ2-3	.	TRBD2	CASSRLAGGRLSTDTQYF	TGTGCCAGCAGCCGACTAGCGGGGGGGCGTCTCTCCACAGATACGCAGTATTTT
TRBV7-9	TRBJ1-3	.	TRBD1	CASSHRTGGGNTIYF	TGTGCCAGCAGCCACCGGACAGGGGGAGGAAACACCATATATTTT
TRBV15	TRBJ2-5	.	.	CATSRAGRETQYF	TGTGCCACCAGCAGAGCGGGTAGGGAGACCCAGTACTTC
TRBV19	TRBJ1-1	.	.	CASQRVSTGNTEAFF	TGTGCCAGCCAACGTGTCTCGACGGGGAACACTGAAGCTTTCTTT
TRBV5-1	TRBJ1-4	.	TRBD1	CASSGGTGNEKLFF	TGCGCCAGCAGCGGGGGGACAGGGAATGAAAAACTGTTTTTT